This entry features one T cell receptor (beta chain) sequence. Its antigen is currently not known. Counted from cysteine to phenylalanine, this CDR3 has 13 amino acids. This entry has no DNA. The germline V gene specifies SQVTM as CDR1 and ANQGSEA as CDR2. This record comes from a study of CXCR3-negative and CXCR3-positive naive CD8 T cells (dated by TCRdb to the late 2010s). Looking at the study overall: In total, about 150 million TRB reads were obtained, which works out to roughly 1.5 +/- 0.3 million reads per library. Diversity and physicochemical repertoire analyses covered about a dozen donors pooled from two independent experiments. For the TRBV-TRBJ cluster analysis, the naive subsets came from about five donors, while the memory cells came from 3 donors. Results the study describes overall, beyond this receptor: Because surface CD5, which is linked to self-reactivity in mice, was comparable between the naive subsets, TCR interaction strength was also inferred from the physicochemical properties of TRB CDR3s. TRB CDR3s from CXCR3-positive naive cells showed higher hydrophobicity (lower Kidera factor 4), lower energy, and higher strength and volume indices than CXCR3-negative naive cells. Repertoire diversity was comparably high in both naive subsets but much lower in memory CD8+ T cells. TRBV-TRBJ usage was similar between naive CXCR3-negative and CXCR3-positive cells from the same donor, while memory cells showed distinct patterns. CXCR3 expression partially decreased after cryopreservation, so most assays used freshly isolated PBMCs.

For sequencing, a NextSeq 550 was employed. The Human TCR Profiling Kit (MiLaboratory) was used to prepare UMI-labeled 5' RACE TRB cDNA libraries. cDNA synthesis used the entire amount of extracted RNA, and PCR amplification then used the entire amount of cDNA produced. Libraries were prepared in parallel using an identical number of PCR cycles. Turning to the authors' computational methods: MIGEC and MiXCR extracted about 53,000 +/- 10,000 unique UMI-labeled TRB cDNA molecules per library, requiring at least two reads per UMI. On average, each library contained 40,000 +/- 10,000 functional in-frame TRB CDR3 nucleotide clonotypes without stop codons. After each sample was downsampled to 5000 UMI-labeled TRB molecules, VDJtools was used to calculate diversity metrics such as normalized Shannon-Wiener and Chao1. Clonotype-size-weighted physicochemical properties of the central five CDR3 residues (interaction energy, strength, volume and Kidera factor 4) were computed in VDJtools. TCRdb reanalyzed the reads, keeping one entry per CDR3 protein sequence and omitting DNA. Here the V and J calls rest on TCRdb's processing, not on the authors' analysis. In this sample's table one finds 35,000 to 55,000 distinct CDR3 sequences. The biggest ten clones account for 2% to 2.5% of the sample.

For every CD8+ T cell subset, 250,000 to 300,000 cells were flow-sorted straight into RLT lysis buffer, and each subset was sorted in triplicate. To exclude memory contaminants, naive CD8+ T cells were stringently defined as CD45RO-CCR7+CD27+CD95-. Standard density gradient centrifugation was used to isolate peripheral blood mononuclear cells from buffy coats. Naive CXCR3-negative and CXCR3-positive CD8+ T cells were flow-sorted on a FACSAria III. Total RNA was extracted from sorted cells with an RNeasy Mini Kit. The chain joins TRBV29-1 to TRBJ2-1. This clonotype was obtained from a human donor in good health. Some clones in this sample may be carry-over from other donors' samples. The sample comprised naive CXCR3- CD8+ T cells from blood. The meaning of the sample's cell subset or site label: CD45RO-CCR7+CD27+CD95- naive CD8+ T cells lacking CXCR3 (TNR3-). This receptor carries the CDR3 CSVEDGSHNEQFF.